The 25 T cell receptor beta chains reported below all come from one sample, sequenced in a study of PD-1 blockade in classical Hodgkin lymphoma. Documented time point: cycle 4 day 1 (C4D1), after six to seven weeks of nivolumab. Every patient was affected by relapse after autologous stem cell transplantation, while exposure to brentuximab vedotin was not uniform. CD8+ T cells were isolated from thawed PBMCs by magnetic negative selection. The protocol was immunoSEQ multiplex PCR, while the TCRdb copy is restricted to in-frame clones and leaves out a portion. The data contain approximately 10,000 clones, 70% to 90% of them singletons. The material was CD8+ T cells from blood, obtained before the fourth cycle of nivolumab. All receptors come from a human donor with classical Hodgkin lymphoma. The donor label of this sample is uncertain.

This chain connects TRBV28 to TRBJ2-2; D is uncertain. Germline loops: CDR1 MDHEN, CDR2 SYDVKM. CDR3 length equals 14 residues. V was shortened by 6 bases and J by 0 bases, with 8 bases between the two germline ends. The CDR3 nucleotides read TGTGCCAGCAGCCTCAATTCGAACACCGGGGAGCTGTTTTTT. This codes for CASSLNSNTGELFF. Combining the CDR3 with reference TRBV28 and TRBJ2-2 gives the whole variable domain DVKVTQSSRYLVKRTGEKVFLECVQDMDHENMFWYRQDPGLGLRLIYFSYDVKMKEKGDIPEGYSVSREKKERFSLILESASTNQTSMYLCASSLNSNTGELFFGEGSRLTVL.

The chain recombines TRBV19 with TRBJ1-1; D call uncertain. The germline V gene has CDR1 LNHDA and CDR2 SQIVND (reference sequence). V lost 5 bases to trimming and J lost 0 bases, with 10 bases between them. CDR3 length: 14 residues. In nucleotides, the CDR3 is TGTGCCAGTAGTGTAGGACGGCTGAACACTGAAGCTTTCTTT. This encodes CASSVGRLNTEAFF.

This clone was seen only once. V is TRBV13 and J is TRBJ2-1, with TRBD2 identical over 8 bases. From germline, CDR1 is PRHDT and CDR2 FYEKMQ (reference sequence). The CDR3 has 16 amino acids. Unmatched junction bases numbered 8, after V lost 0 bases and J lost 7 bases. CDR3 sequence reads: CASSLGLVAGSNEQFF. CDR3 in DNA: TGTGCCAGCAGCTTAGGTTTGGTAGCGGGAAGTAATGAGCAGTTCTTC.

CDR3 amino acids: CAISREGSYEQYF. The CDR3 coding sequence is TGTGCCATCAGCCGCGAGGGCTCCTACGAGCAGTACTTC. V gene TRBV10-3 combines with J gene TRBJ2-7, with a weak D call TRBD2 (5 bases). V lost 6 bases to trimming and J lost 0 bases, with 9 bases between them. Germline V lookup: CDR1 ENHRY, CDR2 SYGVKD. CDR3 length: 13 amino acids.

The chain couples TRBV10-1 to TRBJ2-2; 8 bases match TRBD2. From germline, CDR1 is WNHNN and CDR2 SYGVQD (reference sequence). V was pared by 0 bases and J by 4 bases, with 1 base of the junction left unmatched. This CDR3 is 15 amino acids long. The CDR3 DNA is TGCGCCAGCAGTGAGTCTAGCGGGGTCACCGGGGAGCTGTTTTTT. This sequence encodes CASSESSGVTGELFF.

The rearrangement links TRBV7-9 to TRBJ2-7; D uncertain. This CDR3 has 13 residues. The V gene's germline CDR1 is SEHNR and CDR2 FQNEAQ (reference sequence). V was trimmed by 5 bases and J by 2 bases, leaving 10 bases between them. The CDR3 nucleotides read TGTGCCAGCAGCGTTGGGCCGGCCTACGAGCAGTACTTC. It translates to CASSVGPAYEQYF.

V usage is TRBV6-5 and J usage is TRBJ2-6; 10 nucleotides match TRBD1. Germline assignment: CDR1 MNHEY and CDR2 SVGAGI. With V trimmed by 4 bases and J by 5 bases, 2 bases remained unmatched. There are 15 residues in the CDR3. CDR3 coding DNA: TGTGCCAGCAGTTGGGACAGGGGAAGGGCCAACGTCCTGACTTTC. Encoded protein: CASSWDRGRANVLTF.

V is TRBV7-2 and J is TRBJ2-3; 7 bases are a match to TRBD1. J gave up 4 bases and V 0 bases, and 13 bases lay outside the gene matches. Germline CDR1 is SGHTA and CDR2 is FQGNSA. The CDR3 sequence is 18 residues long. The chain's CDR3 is CASSLASDRAGFADTQYF. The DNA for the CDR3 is TGTGCCAGCAGCTTAGCATCCGACAGGGCAGGCTTTGCAGATACGCAGTATTTT.

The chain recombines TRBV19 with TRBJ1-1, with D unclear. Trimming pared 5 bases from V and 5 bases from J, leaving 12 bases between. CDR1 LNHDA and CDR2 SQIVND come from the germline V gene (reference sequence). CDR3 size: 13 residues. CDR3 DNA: TGTGCCAGTAGTTCAGGTTTAAAAACTGAAGCTTTCTTT. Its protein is CASSSGLKTEAFF.

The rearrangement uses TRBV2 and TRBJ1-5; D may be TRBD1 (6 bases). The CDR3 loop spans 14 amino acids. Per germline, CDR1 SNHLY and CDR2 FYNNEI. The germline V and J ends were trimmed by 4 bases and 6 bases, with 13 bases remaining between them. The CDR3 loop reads CASSGTGSSQPQHF. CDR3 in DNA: TGTGCCAGCAGTGGTACAGGGTCCAGTCAGCCCCAGCATTTT.

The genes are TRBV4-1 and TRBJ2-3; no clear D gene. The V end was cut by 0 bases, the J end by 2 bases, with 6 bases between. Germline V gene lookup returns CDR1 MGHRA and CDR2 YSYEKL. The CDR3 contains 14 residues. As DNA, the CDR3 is TGCGCCAGCAGCCAAGATGTGATCACAGATACGCAGTATTTT. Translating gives CASSQDVITDTQYF.

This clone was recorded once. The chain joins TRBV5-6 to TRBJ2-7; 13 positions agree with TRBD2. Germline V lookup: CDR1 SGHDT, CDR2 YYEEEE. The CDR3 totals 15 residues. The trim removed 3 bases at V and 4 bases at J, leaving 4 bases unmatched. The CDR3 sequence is CASSSGLAGVYEQYF. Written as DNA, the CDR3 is TGTGCCAGCAGCTCTGGACTAGCGGGGGTTTACGAGCAGTACTTC.

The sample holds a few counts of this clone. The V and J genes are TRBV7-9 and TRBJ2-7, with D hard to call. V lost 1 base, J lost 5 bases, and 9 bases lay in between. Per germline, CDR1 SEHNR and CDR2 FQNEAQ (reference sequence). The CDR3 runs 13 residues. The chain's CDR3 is CASSLVALDEQYF. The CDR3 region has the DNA TGTGCCAGCAGCTTAGTGGCACTCGACGAGCAGTACTTC.

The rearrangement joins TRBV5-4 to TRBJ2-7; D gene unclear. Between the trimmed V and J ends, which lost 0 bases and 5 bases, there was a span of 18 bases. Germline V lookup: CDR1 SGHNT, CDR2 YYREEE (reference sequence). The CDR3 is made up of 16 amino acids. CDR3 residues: CASSLVNIASRDEQYF. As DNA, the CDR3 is TGTGCCAGCAGCTTGGTTAATATCGCCAGCCGGGACGAGCAGTACTTC.

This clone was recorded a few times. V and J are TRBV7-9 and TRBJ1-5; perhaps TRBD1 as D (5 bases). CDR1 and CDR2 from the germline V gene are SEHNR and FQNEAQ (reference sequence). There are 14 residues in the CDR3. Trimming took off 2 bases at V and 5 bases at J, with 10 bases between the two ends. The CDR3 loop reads CASSLQGRDQPQHF. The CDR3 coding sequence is TGTGCCAGCAGCTTACAGGGAAGGGATCAGCCCCAGCATTTT.

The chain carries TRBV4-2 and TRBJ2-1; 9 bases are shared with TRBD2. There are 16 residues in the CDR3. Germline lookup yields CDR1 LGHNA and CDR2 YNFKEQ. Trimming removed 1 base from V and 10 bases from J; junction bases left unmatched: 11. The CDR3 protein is CASSQGGGLAGNEQFF. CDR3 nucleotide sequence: TGTGCCAGCAGCCAAGGCGGAGGGCTAGCGGGAAACGAGCAGTTCTTC.

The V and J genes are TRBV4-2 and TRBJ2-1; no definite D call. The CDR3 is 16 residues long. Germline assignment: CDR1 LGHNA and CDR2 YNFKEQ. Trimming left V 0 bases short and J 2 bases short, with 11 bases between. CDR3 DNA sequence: TGTGCCAGCAGCCAAGATACCCGGCCCCCCTACAATGAGCAGTTCTTC. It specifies CASSQDTRPPYNEQFF.

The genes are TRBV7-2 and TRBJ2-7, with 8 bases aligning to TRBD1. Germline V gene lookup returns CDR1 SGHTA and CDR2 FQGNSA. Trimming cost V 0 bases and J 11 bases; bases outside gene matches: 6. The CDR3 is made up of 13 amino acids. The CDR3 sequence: CASSLANPGQEYF. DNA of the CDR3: TGTGCCAGCAGCTTAGCGAACCCGGGACAGGAGTACTTC.

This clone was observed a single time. The CDR3 region has the DNA TGTGCCATCAGCGGAAATTCCTACCCCTACAATGAGCAGTTCTTC. Residues: CAISGNSYPYNEQFF. The chain employs TRBV10-3 and TRBJ2-1, with D hard to call. V gave up 6 bases and J gave up 2 bases, with 14 bases separating them. The germline gives CDR1 ENHRY, CDR2 SYGVKD. This CDR3 has 15 amino acids.

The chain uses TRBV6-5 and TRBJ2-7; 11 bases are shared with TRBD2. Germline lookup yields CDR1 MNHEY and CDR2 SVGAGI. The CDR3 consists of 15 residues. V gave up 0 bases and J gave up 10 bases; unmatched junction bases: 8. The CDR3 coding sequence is TGTGCCAGCAGTTACTCCCCGGGACTAGCGGAGGATCAGTACTTC. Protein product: CASSYSPGLAEDQYF.

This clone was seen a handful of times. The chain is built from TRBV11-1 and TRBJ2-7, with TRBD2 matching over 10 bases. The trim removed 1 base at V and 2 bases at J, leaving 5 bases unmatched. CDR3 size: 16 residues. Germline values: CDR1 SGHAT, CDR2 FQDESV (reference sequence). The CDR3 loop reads CASSLGLAGDTYEQYF. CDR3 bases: TGTGCCAGCAGCTTAGGTCTAGCGGGAGACACCTACGAGCAGTACTTC.

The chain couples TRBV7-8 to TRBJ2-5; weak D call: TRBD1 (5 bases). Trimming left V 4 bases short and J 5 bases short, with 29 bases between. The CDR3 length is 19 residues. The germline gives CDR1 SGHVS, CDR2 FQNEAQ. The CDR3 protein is CASSSLRVGVVRIWETQYF. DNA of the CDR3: TGTGCCAGCAGCTCCCTCCGTGTAGGGGTGGTTCGTATCTGGGAGACCCAGTACTTC.

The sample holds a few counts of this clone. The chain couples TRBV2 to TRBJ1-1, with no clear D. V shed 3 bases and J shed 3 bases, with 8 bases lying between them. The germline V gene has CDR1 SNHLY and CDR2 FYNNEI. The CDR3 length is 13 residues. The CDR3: CASSDALDTEAFF. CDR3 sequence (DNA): TGTGCCAGCAGTGATGCGCTGGACACTGAAGCTTTCTTT. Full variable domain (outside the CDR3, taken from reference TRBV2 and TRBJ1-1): EPEVTQTPSHQVTQMGQEVILRCVPISNHLYFYWYRQILGQKVEFLVSFYNNEISEKSEIFDDQFSVERPDGSNFTLKIRSTKLEDSAMYFCASSDALDTEAFFGQGTRLTVV.

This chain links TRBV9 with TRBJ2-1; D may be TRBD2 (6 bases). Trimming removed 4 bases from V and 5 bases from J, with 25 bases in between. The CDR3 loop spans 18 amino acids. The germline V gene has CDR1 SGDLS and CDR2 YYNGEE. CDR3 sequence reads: CASSTSAYGAGRDNEQFF. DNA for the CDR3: TGTGCCAGCAGCACATCCGCCTACGGGGCGGGAAGAGACAATGAGCAGTTCTTC.

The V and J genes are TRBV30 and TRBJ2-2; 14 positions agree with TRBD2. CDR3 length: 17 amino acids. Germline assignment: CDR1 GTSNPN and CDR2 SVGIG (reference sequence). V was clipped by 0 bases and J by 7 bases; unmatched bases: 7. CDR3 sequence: CAWSVPWGLAGDGELFF. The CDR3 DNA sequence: TGTGCCTGGAGTGTACCATGGGGACTAGCGGGAGACGGGGAGCTGTTTTTT.